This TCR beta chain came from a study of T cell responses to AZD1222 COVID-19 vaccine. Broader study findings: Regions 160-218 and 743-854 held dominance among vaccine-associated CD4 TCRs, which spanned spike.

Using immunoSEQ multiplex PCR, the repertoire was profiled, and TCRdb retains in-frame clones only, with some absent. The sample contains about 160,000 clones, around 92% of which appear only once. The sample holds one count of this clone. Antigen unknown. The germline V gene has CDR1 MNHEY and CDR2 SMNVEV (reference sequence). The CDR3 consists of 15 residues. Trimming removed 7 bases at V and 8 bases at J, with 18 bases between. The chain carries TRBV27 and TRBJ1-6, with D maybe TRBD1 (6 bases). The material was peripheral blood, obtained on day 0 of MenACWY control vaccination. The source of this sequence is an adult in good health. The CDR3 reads CASTLTGTSYSPLHF. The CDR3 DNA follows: TGTGCCAGCACCCTTACCGGGACATCTTATTCACCCCTCCACTTT.